This T cell receptor beta chain came from a study of blood T cell repertoires in COVID-19. The overall study: The United States, Italy and Spain were the sources of the acute and convalescent COVID-19 samples. From T cells, B-cell-depleted T cells, or PBMCs came the material, which was cDNA or gDNA.

Germline V gene sequence: CDR1 KGHDR, CDR2 SFDVKD. The CDR3 is 20 amino acids. Germline trimming cut 5 bases from V and 3 bases from J; bases unmatched to any gene: 17. Under the authors' procedure: For nucleated cells, counts were estimated from reference gene primer amplification. Here immunoSEQ multiplex PCR was the method, and the copy in TCRdb shows in-frame clones only, minus some. That table supplies the V and J calls and clone size; D and trimming were determined from the DNA. The table includes 200,000 to 250,000 clones, nearly 90% detected once. The sequenced sample consisted of peripheral blood. The chain employs TRBV24-1 and TRBJ2-2; the match to TRBD1 covers 10 bases. This sequence was found in a woman aged 18 to 35 who had recovered from COVID-19. CDR3 in amino acids: CATSGEKSGTGELDTGELFF. In DNA form, the CDR3 reads TGTGCCACCAGTGGCGAAAAGTCCGGGACAGGGGAATTGGACACCGGGGAGCTGTTTTTT.